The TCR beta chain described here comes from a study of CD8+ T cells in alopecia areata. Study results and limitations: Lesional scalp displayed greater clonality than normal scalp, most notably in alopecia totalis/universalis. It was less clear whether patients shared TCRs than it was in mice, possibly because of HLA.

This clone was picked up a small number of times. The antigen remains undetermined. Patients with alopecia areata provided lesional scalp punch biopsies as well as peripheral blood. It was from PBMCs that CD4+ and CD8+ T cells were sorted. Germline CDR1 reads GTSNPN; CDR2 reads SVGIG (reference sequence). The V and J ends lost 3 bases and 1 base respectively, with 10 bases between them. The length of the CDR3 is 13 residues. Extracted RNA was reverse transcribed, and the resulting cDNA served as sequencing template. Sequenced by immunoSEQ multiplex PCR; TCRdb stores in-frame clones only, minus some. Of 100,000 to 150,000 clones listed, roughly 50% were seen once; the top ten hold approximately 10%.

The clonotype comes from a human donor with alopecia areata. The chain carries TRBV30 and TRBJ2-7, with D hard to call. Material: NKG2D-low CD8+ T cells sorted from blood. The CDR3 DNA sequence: TGTGCCTGGAGACCCTCTGTGTCCTACGAGCAGTACTTC. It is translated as CAWRPSVSYEQYF. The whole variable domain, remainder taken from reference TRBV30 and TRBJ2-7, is SQTIHQWPATLVQPVGSPLSLECTVEGTSNPNLYWYRQAAGRGLQLLFYSVGIGQISSEVPQNLSASRPQDRQFILSSKKLLLSDSGFYLCAWRPSVSYEQYFGPGTRLTVT.